This TCR beta chain was captured by sequencing in a study of control samples from healthy donors and cancer patients. The CDR3 extends over 16 amino acids. V lost 1 base and J lost 0, with 7 bases in between. Per the germline V gene, CDR1 is LGHNA and CDR2 is YSLEER. Method: immunoSEQ multiplex PCR; TCRdb's copy keeps in-frame clones and lacks some. The sample shows about 110,000 clones, approximately 90% of them seen only once. The rearrangement uses TRBV4-3 and TRBJ2-6, with unresolved D. The sequence came from a woman aged 18-35 years in good health. The sequenced sample consisted of blood. The CDR3 bases are TGCGCCAGCAGCCAAGGCCGGCTCTCTGGGGCCAACGTCCTGACTTTC. Residues: CASSQGRLSGANVLTF.